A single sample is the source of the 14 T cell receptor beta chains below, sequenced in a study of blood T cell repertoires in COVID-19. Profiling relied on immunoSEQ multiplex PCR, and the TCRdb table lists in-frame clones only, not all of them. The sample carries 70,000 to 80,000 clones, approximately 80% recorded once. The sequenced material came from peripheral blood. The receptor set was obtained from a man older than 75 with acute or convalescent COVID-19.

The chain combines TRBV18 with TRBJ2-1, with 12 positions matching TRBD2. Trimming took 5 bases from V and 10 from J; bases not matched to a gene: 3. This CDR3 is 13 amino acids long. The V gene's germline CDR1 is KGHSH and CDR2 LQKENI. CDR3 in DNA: TGTGCCAGCTCAATAGGGACTAGCGGGGAGCAGTTCTTC. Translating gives CASSIGTSGEQFF.

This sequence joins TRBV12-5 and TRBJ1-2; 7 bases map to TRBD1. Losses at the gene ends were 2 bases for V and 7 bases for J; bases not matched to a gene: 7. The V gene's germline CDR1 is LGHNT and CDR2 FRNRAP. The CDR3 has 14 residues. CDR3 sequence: CASGLTPGGGGYTF. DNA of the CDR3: TGTGCTAGTGGTTTGACACCAGGGGGAGGTGGCTACACCTTC.

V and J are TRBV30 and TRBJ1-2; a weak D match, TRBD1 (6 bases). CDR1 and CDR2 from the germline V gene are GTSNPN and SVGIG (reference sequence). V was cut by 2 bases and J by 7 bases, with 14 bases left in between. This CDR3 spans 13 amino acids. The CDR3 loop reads CAWSRTEIFGYTF. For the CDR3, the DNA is TGTGCCTGGAGTCGGACAGAGATTTTTGGCTACACCTTC.

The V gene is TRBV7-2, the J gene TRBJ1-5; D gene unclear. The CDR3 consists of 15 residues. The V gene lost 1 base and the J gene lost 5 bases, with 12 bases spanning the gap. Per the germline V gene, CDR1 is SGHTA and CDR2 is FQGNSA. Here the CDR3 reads CASSLVVKGDQPQHF. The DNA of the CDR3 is TGTGCCAGCAGCTTAGTCGTCAAGGGAGATCAGCCCCAGCATTTT.

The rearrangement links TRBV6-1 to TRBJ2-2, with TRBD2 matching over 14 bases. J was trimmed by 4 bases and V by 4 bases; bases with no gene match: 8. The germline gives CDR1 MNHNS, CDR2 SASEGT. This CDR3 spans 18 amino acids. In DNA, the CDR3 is TGTGCCAGCAGTGTACAGACTAGCGGGGGGGCAAGCACCGGGGAGCTGTTTTTT. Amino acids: CASSVQTSGGASTGELFF.

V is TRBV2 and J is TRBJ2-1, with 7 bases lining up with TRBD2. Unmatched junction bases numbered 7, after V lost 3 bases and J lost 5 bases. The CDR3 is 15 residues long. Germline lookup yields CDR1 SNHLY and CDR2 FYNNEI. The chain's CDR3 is CASSDLADLNNEQFF. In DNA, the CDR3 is TGTGCCAGCAGTGATCTAGCGGACCTTAACAATGAGCAGTTCTTC.

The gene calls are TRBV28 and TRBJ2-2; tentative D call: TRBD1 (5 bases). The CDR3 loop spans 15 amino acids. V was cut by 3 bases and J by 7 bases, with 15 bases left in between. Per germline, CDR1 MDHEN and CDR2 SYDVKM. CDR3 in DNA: TGTGCCAGCAGTTTTTTCGGGCAGGGCGGCGGGGAGCTGTTTTTT. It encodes CASSFFGQGGGELFF. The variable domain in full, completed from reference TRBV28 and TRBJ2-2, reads DVKVTQSSRYLVKRTGEKVFLECVQDMDHENMFWYRQDPGLGLRLIYFSYDVKMKEKGDIPEGYSVSREKKERFSLILESASTNQTSMYLCASSFFGQGGGELFFGEGSRLTVL.

The CDR3, as DNA: TGTGCCAGCAGCTCCGGGACTAGCGACGAGCAGTACTTC. This translates into CASSSGTSDEQYF. The rearrangement uses TRBV7-3 and TRBJ2-7; TRBD2 aligns across 10 bases. The CDR3 loop spans 13 amino acids. Germline-derived CDR1 and CDR2 are SGHTA and FQGTGA. V gave up 4 bases and J gave up 5 bases; unmatched junction bases: 2.

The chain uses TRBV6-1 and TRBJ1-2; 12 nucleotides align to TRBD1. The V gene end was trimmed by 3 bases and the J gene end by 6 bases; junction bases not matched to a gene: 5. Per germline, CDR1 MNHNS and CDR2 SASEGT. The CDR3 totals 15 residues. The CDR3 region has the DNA TGTGCCAGCAGTGATGGGACAGGGGGCGCAGATGGCTACACCTTC. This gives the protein CASSDGTGGADGYTF.

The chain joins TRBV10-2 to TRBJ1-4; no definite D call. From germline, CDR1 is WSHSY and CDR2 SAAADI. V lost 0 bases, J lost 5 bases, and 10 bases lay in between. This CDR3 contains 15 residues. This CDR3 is CASSESWSANEKLFF. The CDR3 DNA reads TGCGCCAGCAGTGAGTCATGGAGCGCCAATGAAAAACTGTTTTTT.

CDR3 sequence reads: CASSQEQGAYGYTF. The CDR3 nucleotides are TGCGCCAGCAGCCAAGAACAGGGGGCGTATGGCTACACCTTC. The chain has TRBV4-1 and TRBJ1-2; 9 nucleotides align to TRBD1. J gave up 5 bases and V 0 bases, and 1 base lay outside the gene matches. The germline V gene has CDR1 MGHRA and CDR2 YSYEKL. The CDR3 has 14 amino acids.

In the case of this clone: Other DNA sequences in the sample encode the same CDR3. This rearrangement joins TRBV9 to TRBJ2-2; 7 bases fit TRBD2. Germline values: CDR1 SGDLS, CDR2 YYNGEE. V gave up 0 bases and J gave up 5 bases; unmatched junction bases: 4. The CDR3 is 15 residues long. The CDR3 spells CASSVATSWTGELFF. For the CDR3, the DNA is TGTGCCAGCAGCGTAGCGACTAGCTGGACCGGGGAGCTGTTTTTT.

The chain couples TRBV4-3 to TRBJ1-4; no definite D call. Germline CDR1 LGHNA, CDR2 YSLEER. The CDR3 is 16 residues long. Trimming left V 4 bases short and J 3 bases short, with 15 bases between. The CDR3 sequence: CASSPEWEVPNEKLFF. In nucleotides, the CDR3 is TGCGCCAGCAGCCCGGAATGGGAGGTACCTAATGAAAAACTGTTTTTT.

The CDR3 region has the DNA TGTGCCAGCAGCGTCCGGGACAGCGCTTGGGGGTCACCCCTCCACTTT. Translation: CASSVRDSAWGSPLHF. This chain joins TRBV3-1 (or the pseudogene TRBV3-2) and TRBJ1-6; 7 bases agree with TRBD1. CDR3 size: 16 residues. The germline V gene has CDR1 LGHDT and CDR2 YNNKEL (reference sequence). The V and J ends lost 5 bases and 10 bases, in that order; junction bases with no gene match: 14.